The T cell receptor beta chain under discussion was sequenced for a study of neurological immune-mediated disorders (dated by TCRdb to between 2017 and 2020). Context from the whole study: Peripheral blood TCR-beta repertoires from HTLV-I-associated myelopathy (HAM/TSP) patients, multiple sclerosis patients and healthy controls were compared by UMI-based sequencing. Alongside PBMC samples, the set of 106 TCR-beta libraries contained longitudinal samples, technical triplicates, and paired CD4+ and CD8+ T-cell subsets that had been sorted. Longitudinal HAM/TSP and healthy donors were sampled at 3 time-points each (about 3-45 month intervals). Of the roughly 68 subjects in the cohort, around 14 were HAM/TSP patients, about 34 were multiple sclerosis patients, and some 20 were healthy controls.

The CDR3 holds 13 amino acids from the cysteine to the phenylalanine. Only the CDR3 part of the read is kept: 39 bases, read in frame from the first base. The trim is 4 bases for V and 8 bases for J, with a gap of 9 bases between the germline ends. What the time point label conveys for this sample: longitudinal time-point 3. Healthy controls were blood bank volunteers in Maryland, USA. For the unsorted PBMC libraries, 2 million PBMCs were stored in RNAlater at -80 degrees C until RNA extraction and were used to generate the libraries. Peripheral blood was subjected to Ficoll-Hypaque density gradient centrifugation to isolate PBMCs, which were then cryopreserved in liquid nitrogen. General findings and caveats noted by the study authors: No identical CDR3 amino acid sequences were found to be shared among expanded clones across subjects, suggesting that TCR-beta repertoires were private in all groups. TCR clonal expansion was highest in HAM/TSP patients and lowest in MS patients, with MS patients falling below even healthy controls.

To synthesize cDNA, template-switch 5'RACE was performed with a primer carrying a 10-nucleotide random unique molecular identifier so that each TCR transcript was tagged. Over 180 million TCR-beta sequences, covering 15-18 subjects, were produced in each sequencing run. The RNeasy kit was used to extract total RNA. TCR-beta VDJ regions were amplified with primers for the TCR constant region and the 5'RACE anchor, using the KAPA Real-time Library Amplification kit. Sample indexes and Illumina adaptors were added in a first PCR, and a second PCR then increased library yield. The roughly 650 bp TCR product was size-selected on a 2% E-gel SizeSelection system after Ampure bead purification. Before pooling, library quality was checked on a Bioanalyzer, concentration was measured with Qubit, and libraries were quantified with the Kapa Library Quantification kit. Paired-end 2 x 150 bp sequencing of the libraries was performed on an Illumina HiSeq 2500. To increase sequence diversity, about 23-30% phiX was spiked into each library pool. The original pipeline was this. Quality-filtered reads were processed with the UMI-based MiGEC pipeline, and over 75% of raw TCR sequences were removed by the MiGEC pipeline during error correction. VDJ genes were aligned to IMGT germline references, and each clonotype was defined by a unique CDR3 amino acid sequence together with V-J genes. VDJtools evaluated clonal expansion, Shannon diversity and CDR3 relatedness (CalcPairwiseDistances, ClusterSamples); CLCbio workbench built phylogenetic trees. Using coefficient-of-variation modelling across technical triplicates, the study counted a clone as expanded if it had at least 8 unique UMIs. TCRdb itself trimmed the public reads at Q25 with fastp, ran MiXCR and retained productive beta chains. Merged by CDR3 protein, the rows form single entries marked with the most common genes and DNA. It is TCRdb's table, rather than the study itself, that gives the V and J calls and clone size. The sample table lists 53,000 or so distinct CDR3 sequences, 7% to 10% of them with a count of one. Under 2.5% of the sample is taken by the ten largest.

In its sample, this clonotype was seen many times. The antigen it binds to is not known. No much larger clonotype is one base removed from it; base qualities were not supplied. The V and J segments used are TRBV12-3 or TRBV12-4 and TRBJ1-6, with the D gene call left open. The sequence was collected from a middle-aged woman in good health. The sequenced sample consisted of PBMCs. The sequenced DNA is TGTGCCAGCAGTTACGGTCCGGATTCACCCCTCCACTTT. Translated, it reads CASSYGPDSPLHF.